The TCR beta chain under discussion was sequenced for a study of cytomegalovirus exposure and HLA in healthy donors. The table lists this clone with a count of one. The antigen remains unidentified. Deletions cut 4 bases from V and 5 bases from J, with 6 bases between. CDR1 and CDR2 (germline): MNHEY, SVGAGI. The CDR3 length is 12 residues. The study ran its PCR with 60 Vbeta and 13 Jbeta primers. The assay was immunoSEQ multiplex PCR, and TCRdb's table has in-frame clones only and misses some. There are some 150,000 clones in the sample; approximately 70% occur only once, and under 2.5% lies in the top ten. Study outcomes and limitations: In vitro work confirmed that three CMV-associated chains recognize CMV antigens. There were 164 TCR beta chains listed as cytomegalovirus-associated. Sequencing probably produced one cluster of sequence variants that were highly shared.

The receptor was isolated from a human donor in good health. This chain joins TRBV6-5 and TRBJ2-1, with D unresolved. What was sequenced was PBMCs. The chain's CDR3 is CASSSSHNEQFF. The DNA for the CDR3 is TGTGCCAGCAGTTCATCCCACAATGAGCAGTTCTTC.